This T cell receptor (beta chain) is drawn from a study of blood T cell repertoires in COVID-19. Study overall: The United States, Italy and Spain provided the acute and convalescent COVID-19 samples. From T cells, B-cell-depleted T cells, or PBMCs came the material, which was cDNA or gDNA.

CDR3 size: 10 residues. Trimming stripped 9 bases from V and 9 bases from J, with 9 bases between. Germline values: CDR1 LNHDA, CDR2 SQIVND (reference sequence). In the original workflow: Nucleated cell counts were estimated from reference gene primer amplification. TCRdb keeps only in-frame clones here, not all; method: immunoSEQ multiplex PCR. Clonal size and the V and J genes are those of that table, whereas D and trimming came from the DNA. Among about 160,000 clones listed, more than 65% were seen once. This TCR was sampled from an elderly woman with active or convalescent COVID-19. The V call is TRBV19, the J call TRBJ1-5; D is undetermined. Sequencing was carried out using peripheral blood. CDR3 bases: TGTGCCAGCCCGGTTTCGCCCCAGCATTTT. Encoded protein: CASPVSPQHF.